These 8 T cell receptor beta chains were all obtained from the same sample, sequenced in a study of CD8 T cells in ankylosing spondylitis. TCRdb reprocessed the 5' RACE reads via MiXCR and lists one record per CDR3 protein. The sample has some 140,000 distinct CDR3 sequences; 6.5% to 8.5% are singletons. The specimen sequenced was synovial fluid, either unsorted or a sorted T cell fraction (not recorded which). The receptors shown here come from a male donor with ankylosing spondylitis.

This clonotype was seen many times. The chain recombines TRBV11-2 with TRBJ1-6; D is uncertain. CDR3 length: 13 amino acids. Germline CDR1 SGHAT, CDR2 FQNNGV. Trimming shortened V by 0 bases and J by 7 bases, and 4 bases separated the two germline ends. The CDR3 spells CASSLDLNSPLHF. CDR3 sequence (DNA): TGTGCCAGCAGCTTAGATCTGAATTCACCCCTCCACTTT.

The rearrangement uses TRBV20-1 and TRBJ2-7; 10 bases are shared with TRBD1. The germline gives CDR1 DFQATT, CDR2 SNEGSKA (reference sequence). This CDR3 has 15 residues. Unmatched junction bases numbered 10, after V lost 3 bases and J lost 5 bases. CDR3 sequence reads: CSASTAGTGAHEQYF. CDR3 nucleotide sequence: TGCAGTGCTAGTACTGCAGGGACAGGGGCTCACGAGCAGTACTTC.

This clonotype has at least ten counts. The rearrangement uses TRBV20-1 and TRBJ2-3; TRBD2 matches at 10 bases. This CDR3 spans 14 amino acids. Trimming at V came to 5 bases and at J to 6 bases, leaving 8 bases not matched to a gene. Looked up from germline, CDR1 is DFQATT and CDR2 is SNEGSKA (reference sequence). In DNA form, the CDR3 reads TGCAGTGCTCCTCCTAGCGGGAGATGGGATACGCAGTATTTT. This codes for CSAPPSGRWDTQYF.

This clonotype has at least ten counts. A read error may produce the germline difference seen at one junction end. The gene calls are TRBV7-7 and TRBJ2-3, with 12 bases identical to TRBD2. Germline V lookup: CDR1 SSHAT, CDR2 FNYEAQ (reference sequence). The CDR3 is 16 amino acids. As DNA, the CDR3 is TGTGCTAGCAGTACCGGACTAGCGGGGAGCACAGATACGCAGTATTTT. Protein: CASSTGLAGSTDTQYF. Complete variable domain (other parts from reference TRBV7-7 and TRBJ2-3): GAGVSQSPRYKVTKRGQDVTLRCDPISSHATLYWYQQALGQGPEFLTYFNYEAQPDKSGLPSDRFSAERPEGSISTLTIQRTEQRDSAMYRCASSTGLAGSTDTQYFGPGTRLTVL.

This clonotype was recorded a few times. The CDR3 reads CATSRGGQPQHF. The CDR3, as DNA: TGTGCCACCAGCAGAGGTGGGCAGCCCCAGCATTTT. This chain links TRBV15 with TRBJ1-5; no definite D call. The CDR3 has 12 amino acids. V shed 1 base and J shed 7 bases, with 5 bases lying between them. Per the germline V gene, CDR1 is LNHNV and CDR2 is YYDKDF (reference sequence).

The J gene is TRBJ1-5, the V gene TRBV20-1; no clear D. Trimming took off 1 base at V and 0 bases at J, with 7 bases between the two ends. CDR1 is DFQATT and CDR2 is SNEGSKA in the germline V gene (reference sequence). This CDR3 contains 14 residues. The CDR3 sequence is CSARVQYSNQPQHF. CDR3 sequence (DNA): TGCAGTGCTAGAGTACAATATAGCAATCAGCCCCAGCATTTT.

This clonotype has ten or more counts. The chain is built from TRBV20-1 and TRBJ2-3; D is undetermined. Germline CDR1 and CDR2: DFQATT and SNEGSKA (reference sequence). The CDR3 loop spans 15 amino acids. V lost 1 base to trimming and J lost 0 bases, with 11 bases between them. CDR3 sequence: CSARGWAASTDTQYF. The CDR3 DNA follows: TGCAGTGCTAGAGGGTGGGCCGCTAGCACAGATACGCAGTATTTT.

This clonotype was counted only a few times. The J gene is TRBJ2-7, the V gene TRBV7-3; TRBD1 aligns across 7 bases. This CDR3 has 15 amino acids. Per the germline V gene, CDR1 is SGHTA and CDR2 is FQGTGA. The trim removed 3 bases at V and 2 bases at J, leaving 7 bases unmatched. The CDR3 protein is CASSLNRGAPYEQYF. CDR3 nucleotides: TGTGCCAGCAGCTTGAACAGGGGAGCTCCCTACGAGCAGTACTTC.